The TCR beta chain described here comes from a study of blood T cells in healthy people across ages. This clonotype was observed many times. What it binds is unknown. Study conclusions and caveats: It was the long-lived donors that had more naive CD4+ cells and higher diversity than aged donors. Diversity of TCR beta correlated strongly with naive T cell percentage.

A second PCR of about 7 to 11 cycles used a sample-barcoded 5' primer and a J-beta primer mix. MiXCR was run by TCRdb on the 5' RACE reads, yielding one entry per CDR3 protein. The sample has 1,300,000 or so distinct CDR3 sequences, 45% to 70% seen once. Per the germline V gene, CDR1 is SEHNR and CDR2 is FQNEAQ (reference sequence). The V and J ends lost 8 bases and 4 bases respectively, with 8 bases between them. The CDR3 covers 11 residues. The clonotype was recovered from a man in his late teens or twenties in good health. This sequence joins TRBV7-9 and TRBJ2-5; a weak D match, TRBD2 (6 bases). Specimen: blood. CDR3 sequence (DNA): TGTGCCAGCGGGGGAGGAGAGACCCAGTACTTC. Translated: CASGGGETQYF.